The 15 T cell receptor beta chains reported below all come from one sample, sequenced in a study of chronic HIV infection and antiretroviral therapy. TCRdb reprocessed the 5' RACE reads via MiXCR and lists one record per CDR3 protein. The repertoire holds 40,000 to 50,000 distinct CDR3 sequences, about 18% seen once, with approximately 2.8% in the top ten. Material for sequencing was peripheral blood. The receptor set was obtained from an adult who had HIV and had not received antiretroviral therapy, or was an uninfected healthy control (not recorded which).

The rearrangement joins TRBV12-3 or TRBV12-4 to TRBJ1-1; 7 nucleotides agree with TRBD1. Losses at the gene ends were 4 bases for V and 4 bases for J; bases not matched to a gene: 6. CDR3 size: 14 residues. CDR3 sequence: CASSYGQVGTEAFF. The CDR3 DNA follows: TGTGCCAGCAGTTACGGACAGGTGGGCACTGAAGCTTTCTTT.

This clonotype was observed a handful of times. This rearrangement joins TRBV5-1 to TRBJ2-1; the D gene is possibly TRBD2 (6 bases). Trimming left V 9 bases short and J 7 bases short, with 14 bases between. CDR1 is SGHRS, CDR2 YFSETQ, per germline. This CDR3 contains 12 residues. The CDR3 protein is CATRDSINEQFF. In DNA form, the CDR3 reads TGCGCCACACGGGACTCCATTAATGAGCAGTTCTTC.

The rearrangement links TRBV28 to TRBJ2-6; possibly TRBD1 for D (5 bases). V gave up 5 bases and J gave up 2 bases, with 13 bases separating them. Germline V gene data show CDR1 as MDHEN and CDR2 as SYDVKM. This CDR3 contains 16 residues. CDR3 nucleotide sequence: TGTGCCAGCAGTCCTCCAAGGGGAACTGGGGCCAACGTCCTGACTTTC. The encoded protein is CASSPPRGTGANVLTF.

The gene calls are TRBV29-1 and TRBJ2-2; possibly TRBD1 or TRBD2 for D (5 bases each). Between the trimmed V and J ends, which lost 7 bases and 4 bases, there was a span of 16 bases. CDR3 length equals 14 residues. Germline CDR1 and CDR2: SQVTM and ANQGSEA. The CDR3 bases are TGCAGCGCCGAGAGGGGTGTTGGCACCGGGGAGCTGTTTTTT. Protein: CSAERGVGTGELFF.

This clonotype was counted many times. The rearrangement joins TRBV29-1 to TRBJ1-4, with D maybe TRBD1 (6 bases). Per the germline V gene, CDR1 is SQVTM and CDR2 is ANQGSEA. V lost 7 bases and J lost 3, with 12 bases in between. The CDR3 covers 13 residues. The CDR3 region is CSAEQGANEKLFF. Written as DNA, the CDR3 is TGCAGCGCCGAACAGGGTGCTAATGAAAAACTGTTTTTT. Full variable domain (remainder filled in from reference TRBV29-1 and TRBJ1-4): SAVISQKPSRDICQRGTSLTIQCQVDSQVTMMFWYRQQPGQSLTLIATANQGSEATYESGFVIDKFPISRPNLTFSTLTVSNMSPEDSSIYLCSAEQGANEKLFFGSGTQLSVL.

This clonotype was counted a few times. The chain joins TRBV29-1 to TRBJ2-1; TRBD2 aligns across 15 bases. V was clipped by 8 bases and J by 2 bases; unmatched bases: 10. Germline V gives CDR1 SQVTM, CDR2 ANQGSEA. CDR3 length equals 17 residues. The CDR3 bases are TGCAGCACCGGGACTAGCGGGAGGCCGGGGACCTACAATGAGCAGTTCTTC. The encoded protein is CSTGTSGRPGTYNEQFF.

This clonotype appeared a few times. J is TRBJ1-4 and V is TRBV6-6, with 11 bases fitting TRBD1. The CDR3 is 17 residues long. CDR1 is MNHNY and CDR2 is SVGAGI in the germline V gene (reference sequence). Unmatched junction bases numbered 14, after V lost 7 bases and J lost 7 bases. This CDR3 reads CASTPDRGHKEGEKLFF. CDR3 sequence (DNA): TGTGCCAGCACCCCGGACAGGGGGCATAAAGAGGGTGAAAAACTGTTTTTT.

The V and J genes are TRBV28 and TRBJ2-7, with a tentative D call TRBD2 (7 bases). The CDR3 consists of 14 residues. Germline assignment: CDR1 MDHEN and CDR2 SYDVKM. V shed 5 bases and J shed 4 bases, with 15 bases lying between them. The CDR3 nucleotides are TGTGCCAGCAGTAGCGGGACACGAGGGTACGAGCAGTACTTC. This codes for CASSSGTRGYEQYF.

The table lists this clonotype with many counts. The chain has TRBV28 and TRBJ2-7; no clear D. This CDR3 contains 18 residues. Trimming removed 6 bases at V and 0 bases at J, with 24 bases between. The germline gives CDR1 MDHEN, CDR2 SYDVKM. The CDR3 reads CASSIIGVSTLSSYEQYF. CDR3 in DNA: TGTGCCAGCAGCATAATTGGGGTTAGCACATTGAGCTCCTACGAGCAGTACTTC. Full variable domain (missing parts from reference TRBV28 and TRBJ2-7): DVKVTQSSRYLVKRTGEKVFLECVQDMDHENMFWYRQDPGLGLRLIYFSYDVKMKEKGDIPEGYSVSREKKERFSLILESASTNQTSMYLCASSIIGVSTLSSYEQYFGPGTRLTVT.

There are a few counts of this clonotype. The chain employs TRBV2 and TRBJ2-2, with D tentatively TRBD1 or TRBD2 (5 bases each). This CDR3 is built from 16 residues. Trimming removed 6 bases at V and 5 bases at J, with 19 bases between. The V gene's germline CDR1 is SNHLY and CDR2 FYNNEI. The CDR3 here is CASSLPSGASTGELFF. The CDR3 DNA sequence: TGTGCCAGCAGCTTGCCTTCCGGGGCTTCAACCGGGGAGCTGTTTTTT.

This sequence joins TRBV28 and TRBJ1-4, with D tentatively TRBD1 (6 bases). Germline V gives CDR1 MDHEN, CDR2 SYDVKM. The CDR3 has 12 residues. V shed 2 bases and J shed 15 bases, with 13 bases lying between them. CDR3 bases: TGTGCCAGCAGTTTACGGGGACAAATCTTGTTTTTT. This codes for CASSLRGQILFF.

The chain links TRBV28 to TRBJ2-1, with a weak D call TRBD1 (5 bases). The CDR3 loop spans 13 amino acids. Germline values: CDR1 MDHEN, CDR2 SYDVKM. V lost 10 bases, J lost 4 bases, and 14 bases lay in between. The CDR3 nucleotides are TGTGCCATCCGTTCCCCAGGGTACAATGAGCAGTTCTTC. It codes for CAIRSPGYNEQFF. The complete variable domain, with remaining parts taken from reference TRBV28 and TRBJ2-1, reads DVKVTQSSRYLVKRTGEKVFLECVQDMDHENMFWYRQDPGLGLRLIYFSYDVKMKEKGDIPEGYSVSREKKERFSLILESASTNQTSMYLCAIRSPGYNEQFFGPGTRLTVL.

The rearrangement uses TRBV3-1 and TRBJ1-1; tentatively, D is TRBD1 (6 bases). The CDR3 is 13 amino acids. The germline V gene encodes CDR1 LGHDT and CDR2 YNNKEL (reference sequence). The germline V and J ends were trimmed by 1 base and 8 bases, with 11 bases remaining between them. Written as DNA, the CDR3 is TGTGCCAGCAGCCAAGTACAGGGAGGGGAAGCTTTCTTT. Its protein product is CASSQVQGGEAFF.

This chain links TRBV7-9 with TRBJ1-2, with 9 positions matching TRBD1. V was clipped by 1 base and J by 8 bases; unmatched bases: 8. The germline V gene has CDR1 SEHNR and CDR2 FQNEAQ (reference sequence). The CDR3 covers 15 residues. CDR3: CASSLGDRAPWGYTF. The CDR3 DNA reads as TGTGCCAGCAGCTTAGGGGACAGGGCTCCATGGGGCTACACCTTC. The full variable domain, with the rest looked up from reference TRBV7-9 and TRBJ1-2, is DTGVSQNPRHKITKRGQNVTFRCDPISEHNRLYWYRQTLGQGPEFLTYFQNEAQLEKSRLLSDRFSAERPKGSFSTLEIQRTEQGDSAMYLCASSLGDRAPWGYTFGSGTRLTVV.

This clonotype occurred a few times. This chain connects TRBV5-5 to TRBJ2-7; D might be TRBD1 or TRBD2, each matching 6 bases. The CDR3 loop spans 12 amino acids. The V end was cut by 2 bases, the J end by 7 bases, with 10 bases between. Germline V gives CDR1 SGHKS, CDR2 YYEKEE (reference sequence). The CDR3: CASSFGGGEQYF. The CDR3 DNA reads TGTGCCAGCAGCTTCGGGGGCGGGGAGCAGTACTTC.